A single sample gave rise to the 11 T cell receptor beta chains below, sequenced in a study of control samples from healthy donors and cancer patients. This table comes from immunoSEQ multiplex PCR, and its TCRdb copy is limited to in-frame clones, with some not included. The data show 100,000 to 130,000 clones, with around 80% seen just once and roughly 6.5% held by the top ten. The specimen was blood. The origin of the receptors is a man younger than 30 in good health.

The V and J genes are TRBV7-9 and TRBJ2-7, with D tentatively TRBD2 (6 bases). V lost 10 bases to trimming and J lost 2 bases, with 12 bases between them. The germline gives CDR1 SEHNR, CDR2 FQNEAQ (reference sequence). This CDR3 has 12 residues. DNA of the CDR3: TGTGCCACCGGAGGGCAGGCCTACGAGCAGTACTTC. Its protein is CATGGQAYEQYF.

The chain joins TRBV28 to TRBJ1-2; D call uncertain. The V gene lost 5 bases and the J gene lost 7 bases, with 8 bases spanning the gap. Germline V gives CDR1 MDHEN, CDR2 SYDVKM. This CDR3 is built from 11 residues. CDR3 sequence: CASSSGPGYTF. CDR3 coding DNA: TGTGCCAGCAGTAGCGGGCCTGGCTACACCTTC.

This clone was detected only once. The chain is built from TRBV30 and TRBJ2-7; tentatively, D is TRBD1 (6 bases). The germline V and J ends were trimmed by 3 bases and 3 bases, with 18 bases remaining between them. This CDR3 comprises 15 residues. Germline V gives CDR1 GTSNPN, CDR2 SVGIG (reference sequence). The CDR3 DNA follows: TGTGCCTGGAGGCGGACCCCAGGGGAGTACTACGAGCAGTACTTC. Its protein is CAWRRTPGEYYEQYF.

There are a few counts of this clone. The same CDR3 can be traced to other DNA sequences in this sample. This rearrangement joins TRBV6-5 to TRBJ1-6, with 7 bases lining up with TRBD1. The CDR3 totals 13 residues. Germline V gene sequence: CDR1 MNHEY, CDR2 SVGAGI. V trimming: 6 bases; J trimming: 10 bases; junction bases outside the gene matches: 6. The CDR3 loop is CASSRTGVSPLHF. The CDR3 DNA reads as TGTGCCAGCAGCCGAACAGGGGTGTCACCCCTCCACTTT.

The chain joins TRBV10-3 to TRBJ1-1; no reliable D call. In germline, CDR1 is ENHRY, CDR2 SYGVKD. Deletions cut 1 base from V and 1 base from J, with 4 bases between. This CDR3 comprises 13 residues. The CDR3 bases are TGTGCCATCAGTGAGTTAGGGAACACTGAAGCTTTCTTT. Protein: CAISELGNTEAFF.

CDR3 sequence (DNA): TGCGCCAGCAGCTCGAGCGGGGGGGCCCCCACAGATACGCAGTATTTT. It translates to CASSSSGGAPTDTQYF. The gene calls are TRBV4-3 and TRBJ2-3, with 10 bases identical to TRBD2. CDR1 LGHNA and CDR2 YSLEER come from the germline V gene. CDR3 length: 16 residues. Trimming took 5 bases from V and 2 from J; bases not matched to a gene: 7.

The chain employs TRBV27 and TRBJ2-1, with D perhaps TRBD2 (5 bases). V lost 4 bases to trimming and J lost 3 bases, with 10 bases between them. Germline loops: CDR1 MNHEY, CDR2 SMNVEV (reference sequence). This CDR3 contains 14 residues. The CDR3 is CASSYGDIYNEQFF. Written as DNA, the CDR3 is TGTGCCAGCAGTTACGGGGATATCTACAATGAGCAGTTCTTC.

This chain joins TRBV2 and TRBJ2-5; the match to TRBD1 covers 8 bases. Germline V gives CDR1 SNHLY, CDR2 FYNNEI. The CDR3 length is 12 residues. With 8 bases clipped from V and 6 bases from J, the junction kept 5 bases outside the gene matches. The CDR3 region is CASQTGAKTQYF. As DNA, the CDR3 is TGTGCCAGCCAGACAGGGGCAAAGACCCAGTACTTC.

V and J are TRBV7-9 and TRBJ1-1; D call uncertain. Germline V CDR1 and CDR2: SEHNR, FQNEAQ (reference sequence). This CDR3 region has 12 residues. Trimming stripped 6 bases from V and 2 bases from J, with 7 bases between. In DNA form, the CDR3 reads TGTGCCAGCAGGGCCGGCAACACTGAAGCTTTCTTT. Protein: CASRAGNTEAFF.

V usage is TRBV6-2 or TRBV6-3 and J usage is TRBJ2-3; TRBD1 is a possible D gene (5 bases). The CDR3 totals 16 residues. Trimming cost V 8 bases and J 2 bases, with 20 bases left between them. Germline CDR1 is MNHEY and CDR2 is SVGEGT. CDR3 loop: CASGQGQTIFTDTQYF. CDR3 bases: TGTGCCAGCGGCCAGGGCCAAACTATCTTCACAGATACGCAGTATTTT.

Of note for this clone: The sample holds other DNA sequences that translate to the same CDR3. The chain has TRBV7-2 and TRBJ2-3; D is possibly TRBD1 (5 bases). The CDR3 covers 17 residues. V was cut by 1 base and J by 3 bases, with 17 bases left in between. CDR1 and CDR2 (germline): SGHTA, FQGNSA. The CDR3 DNA sequence: TGTGCCAGCAGCTTAGGCCCCGCAGGGTTGAGTACAGATACGCAGTATTTT. It yields the protein CASSLGPAGLSTDTQYF. The entire variable domain, with the rest obtained from reference TRBV7-2 and TRBJ2-3, is as follows: GAGVSQSPSNKVTEKGKDVELRCDPISGHTALYWYRQSLGQGLEFLIYFQGNSAPDKSGLPSDRFSAERTGGSVSTLTIQRTQQEDSAVYLCASSLGPAGLSTDTQYFGPGTRLTVL.